Below, 15 T cell receptor beta chains from the same sample are listed, as sequenced in a study of T cells after yellow fever vaccination. One entry per CDR3 protein, called by TCRdb with MiXCR from the 5' RACE reads. This sample has approximately 120,000 distinct CDR3 sequences, with around 7.4% found just once. The starting material was CD4+ T cells sorted from PBMCs, obtained approximately 11 days after the first yellow fever vaccination. These receptors originate from a man younger than 35 who received the YFV17D yellow fever vaccine.

At least ten counts were recorded for this clonotype. J is TRBJ2-3 and V is TRBV5-1; the match to TRBD1 covers 12 bases. J lost 14 bases, V lost 4 bases, and 11 bases had no gene match. The CDR3 is made up of 14 amino acids. The germline gives CDR1 SGHRS, CDR2 YFSETQ. The CDR3 loop reads CASSPTTGQGAWYF. The CDR3 coding sequence is TGCGCCAGCAGCCCAACCACGGGACAGGGGGCTTGGTATTTT.

A word on this clonotype: A much larger clone differs by one base, so this may be a read error. V gene TRBV15 combines with J gene TRBJ1-5, with D tentatively TRBD1 (5 bases). Germline CDR1 is LNHNV and CDR2 is YYDKDF (reference sequence). This CDR3 has 14 residues. DNA of the CDR3: TGTGCCACCAGCGGAGATAGGGGATATCAGCCCCAGCATTTT. Translation gives CATSGDRGYQPQHF.

This clonotype was found many times. The rearrangement links TRBV7-8 to TRBJ1-6; 9 positions agree with TRBD1. Trimming removed 5 bases from V and 7 bases from J; junction bases left unmatched: 6. This CDR3 has 15 amino acids. Germline CDR1 reads SGHVS; CDR2 reads FQNEAQ. This CDR3 reads CASSTFGQGNSPLHF. DNA for the CDR3: TGTGCCAGCAGCACGTTCGGACAGGGGAATTCACCCCTCCACTTT.

There are many counts of this clonotype. The genes are TRBV12-3 or TRBV12-4 and TRBJ1-6; TRBD1 is a possible D gene (5 bases). V shed 7 bases and J shed 5 bases, with 12 bases lying between them. This CDR3 is 14 amino acids long. The CDR3 reads CASNRGYNNSPLHF. CDR3 DNA: TGTGCCAGCAATAGGGGCTACAATAATTCACCCCTCCACTTT.

With regard to this clonotype: The germline gene is not matched at one end of the junction; a read error may be the cause. The chain carries TRBV5-4 and TRBJ2-7; TRBD2 might be the D (5 bases). Germline assignment: CDR1 SGHNT and CDR2 YYREEE (reference sequence). The CDR3 consists of 10 residues. The DNA for the CDR3 is TGTGCCAGCAGCTTATGGGAGCGGTACTTC. Translated, it gives CASSLWERYF.

This clonotype has ten or more counts. Here the CDR3 reads CASMVQRGYGELFF. CDR3 DNA: TGCGCCAGCATGGTGCAGCGGGGATACGGGGAGCTGTTTTTT. V gene TRBV5-1 combines with J gene TRBJ2-2; 7 bases line up with TRBD2. The V gene end was trimmed by 6 bases and the J gene end by 7 bases; junction bases not matched to a gene: 9. This CDR3 is 14 amino acids long. Germline CDR1 is SGHRS and CDR2 is YFSETQ.

This clonotype showed up many times. The chain links TRBV11-3 to TRBJ1-1, with D unresolved. The CDR3 runs 12 residues. Looked up from germline, CDR1 is SGHNT and CDR2 is YENEEA. Deletions cut 5 bases from V and 4 bases from J, with 8 bases between. The CDR3 spells CASSGRGTEAFF. The CDR3 DNA reads as TGTGCCAGCAGCGGACGGGGCACTGAAGCTTTCTTT.

This clonotype was found many times. The chain combines TRBV20-1 with TRBJ1-6; no clear D. V was pared by 6 bases and J by 7 bases, with 19 bases between. In germline, CDR1 is DFQATT, CDR2 SNEGSKA (reference sequence). The CDR3 spans 15 residues. The CDR3 bases are TGCAGTGCCAGGCCTCTGGGTGGCCGGAATTCACCCCTCCACTTT. It encodes CSARPLGGRNSPLHF.

On this clonotype itself: One base away lies a much larger clone, so this may be a sequencing read error. The J gene is TRBJ2-7, the V gene TRBV6-5; no clear D. V was cut by 0 bases and J by 9 bases, with 24 bases left in between. The CDR3 extends over 17 amino acids. The germline V gene encodes CDR1 MNHEY and CDR2 SVGAGI. In nucleotides, the CDR3 is TGTGCCAGCAGTTACTCGATCAACGTTATGGCCGCTACCGCGCAGTACTTC. Amino acid sequence: CASSYSINVMAATAQYF.

This clonotype was found many times. This chain joins TRBV5-6 and TRBJ2-1; a weak D match, TRBD2 (6 bases). CDR1 is SGHDT, CDR2 YYEEEE, per germline. The V end lost 0 bases, the J end lost 7 bases, and 14 bases lay between the germline ends. The CDR3 loop spans 15 amino acids. This CDR3 is CASSLDARGWNEQFF. The CDR3 DNA follows: TGTGCCAGCAGCTTGGACGCTCGGGGGTGGAATGAGCAGTTCTTC. Combining the CDR3 with reference TRBV5-6 and TRBJ2-1 gives the whole variable domain DAGVTQSPTHLIKTRGQQVTLRCSPKSGHDTVSWYQQALGQGPQFIFQYYEEEERQRGNFPDRFSGHQFPNYSSELNVNALLLGDSALYLCASSLDARGWNEQFFGPGTRLTVL.

This clonotype has only one observation. The chain has TRBV7-5 and TRBJ1-1. TRBV7-5 constitutes a pseudogene. CDR3 size: 17 residues. In DNA, the CDR3 is TGTTTCTCTGCCACCTCCCGCCACGGGCAGGCTAACACTGAAGCTTTCTTT. Its translation: CFSATSRHGQANTEAFF.

The sample holds many counts of this clonotype. The chain uses TRBV5-1 and TRBJ1-1; D call uncertain. CDR1 and CDR2 (germline): SGHRS, YFSETQ. Trimming removed 4 bases from V and 1 base from J, with 8 bases in between. This CDR3 contains 13 residues. CDR3 sequence: CASSPEGNTEAFF. CDR3 DNA: TGCGCCAGCAGCCCGGAGGGGAACACTGAAGCTTTCTTT.

This clonotype showed up many times. V is TRBV5-1 and J is TRBJ1-3; no firm D call. The germline CDR1 and CDR2 sequences are SGHRS and YFSETQ. V lost 2 bases and J 3 bases, leaving 9 bases between the germline ends. This CDR3 has 14 residues. CDR3 bases: TGCGCCAGCAGCTTTACCGGGAGTGGAAACACCATATATTTT. Protein sequence: CASSFTGSGNTIYF.

This clonotype was recorded many times. The genes are TRBV6-1 and TRBJ1-4, with 9 nucleotides matching TRBD1. Looked up from germline, CDR1 is MNHNS and CDR2 is SASEGT. This CDR3 has 16 amino acids. With V trimmed by 6 bases and J by 0 bases, 5 bases remained unmatched. DNA of the CDR3: TGTGCCAGCAGCAGGACAGGGGTCCCAACTAATGAAAAACTGTTTTTT. Residues: CASSRTGVPTNEKLFF.

This clonotype was observed at least ten times. The chain has TRBV5-1 and TRBJ2-5; D could derive from TRBD1 or TRBD2 (5 bases each). Trimming removed 0 bases from V and 5 bases from J, with 17 bases in between. This CDR3 is 16 amino acids long. CDR1 is SGHRS, CDR2 YFSETQ, per germline. The CDR3 here is CASSLADTSSGETQYF. DNA for the CDR3: TGCGCCAGCAGCTTGGCGGACACCTCCTCGGGGGAGACCCAGTACTTC.